The clone carrying this T cell receptor beta chain was seen more than once but under ten times. These data originate in a study of cytotoxic CD8 clonotypes in ibrutinib-treated CLL. The wider study: The samples contained 260,000 or so productive templates on average. They also contained an average of 94,082 productive rearrangements.

This CDR3 region has 12 residues. V was shortened by 6 bases and J by 5 bases, with 10 bases between the two germline ends. Germline CDR1 and CDR2: SNHLY and FYNNEI. The table came from immunoSEQ multiplex PCR; TCRdb's copy has only in-frame clones and leaves some out. This table holds about 300,000 clones, under 70% found once. The receptor was derived from a human donor with chronic lymphocytic leukemia. Sequenced here: PBMCs, sampled after 36 months of ibrutinib treatment. V is TRBV2 and J is TRBJ2-5; D unresolved. This CDR3 reads CASRGYLETQYF. DNA of the CDR3: TGTGCCAGCAGAGGATACCTGGAGACCCAGTACTTC. Using reference TRBV2 and TRBJ2-5 for the parts outside the CDR3, the full variable domain is EPEVTQTPSHQVTQMGQEVILRCVPISNHLYFYWYRQILGQKVEFLVSFYNNEISEKSEIFDDQFSVERPDGSNFTLKIRSTKLEDSAMYFCASRGYLETQYFGPGTRLLVL.